This paragraph reports one T cell receptor beta chain. The antigen is unknown. Sequencing was performed with immunoSEQ multiplex PCR; in TCRdb, only in-frame clones are kept and a portion is missing. The sample lists tens of thousands of clones; 60% to 85% were seen once. The sample is drawn from a study of vaccination effects on CD4 cells after COVID-19. Viral peptide pool expansion of antigen-specific CD4+ T cells preceded sequencing in the ViraFEST assay. Culture proceeded for nine to eleven days, and CD4+ T cells were then isolated. Neither prior SARS-CoV-2 infection nor positive nucleocapsid antibodies were present in the vaccine recipients. V dropped 2 bases and J dropped 3 bases, with 13 bases sitting between them. The CDR3 runs 15 residues. Looked up from germline, CDR1 is MGHRA and CDR2 is YSYEKL.

This clonotype was sampled from a human donor who received a COVID-19 vaccine. The sample here was CD4+ T cells from PBMCs cultured with SARS-CoV-2 spike peptides, taken before COVID-19 vaccination. The rearrangement links TRBV4-1 to TRBJ1-2, with D perhaps TRBD1 (6 bases). The CDR3 region has the DNA TGCGCCAGCAGCCAAACCGAACAGGGATACTATGGCTACACCTTC. It yields the protein CASSQTEQGYYGYTF.